What follows are 21 T cell receptor beta chains derived from one specimen sequenced in a study of cytotoxic CD8 clonotypes in ibrutinib-treated CLL. TCRdb keeps only in-frame clones here, not all; method: immunoSEQ multiplex PCR. The data contain under 300,000 clones, under 75% of them singletons. The sample in question was PBMCs, obtained after 24 months of ibrutinib treatment. The receptors were sampled from a human donor with chronic lymphocytic leukemia.

V usage is TRBV28 and J usage is TRBJ1-2; 8 bases match TRBD1. Germline values: CDR1 MDHEN, CDR2 SYDVKM. This CDR3 has 14 amino acids. The V gene end was trimmed by 8 bases and the J gene end by 4 bases; junction bases not matched to a gene: 9. This CDR3 is CASHVGTGVYGYTF. CDR3 DNA: TGTGCCAGCCACGTCGGGACAGGTGTCTATGGCTACACCTTC.

The V and J genes are TRBV20-1 and TRBJ2-5; D unclear. The CDR3 contains 11 residues. V was pared by 2 bases and J by 6 bases, with 7 bases between. Germline CDR1 and CDR2: DFQATT and SNEGSKA (reference sequence). The CDR3 DNA reads TGCAGTGCTAGAAACGAAAAGACCCAGTACTTC. Its translation is CSARNEKTQYF.

This clone appeared a few times. As DNA, the CDR3 is TGTGCCACCATCACCGGGACAGGCTACAATGAGCAGTTCTTC. Amino acids: CATITGTGYNEQFF. V gene TRBV28 combines with J gene TRBJ2-1; 8 bases line up with TRBD1. J was trimmed by 3 bases and V by 10 bases; bases with no gene match: 8. CDR1 and CDR2 from the germline V gene are MDHEN and SYDVKM. The CDR3 length is 14 residues.

In its sample, this clone was seen once. The rearrangement links TRBV2 to TRBJ2-7; 11 positions match TRBD2. CDR1 and CDR2 (germline): SNHLY, FYNNEI. With 11 bases clipped from V and 3 bases from J, the junction kept 6 bases outside the gene matches. The CDR3 is made up of 13 amino acids. The CDR3 here is CAGYLAGGYEQYF. The CDR3 DNA sequence: TGTGCCGGATACCTAGCGGGAGGCTACGAGCAGTACTTC.

The rearrangement links TRBV30 to TRBJ2-1; D tentatively fits TRBD1 or TRBD2 (5 bases each). This CDR3 is built from 11 residues. Germline lookup yields CDR1 GTSNPN and CDR2 SVGIG (reference sequence). V lost 5 bases, J lost 15 bases, and 17 bases lay in between. The CDR3 loop is CAWEFRDQGFF. The CDR3 bases are TGTGCCTGGGAGTTCAGGGACCAGGGGTTCTTC.

This chain links TRBV10-2 with TRBJ1-5; a weak D match, TRBD1 (6 bases). The germline gives CDR1 WSHSY, CDR2 SAAADI. V was trimmed by 3 bases and J by 6 bases, leaving 15 bases between them. The CDR3 loop spans 15 amino acids. Here the CDR3 reads CASSDRGAGGQPQHF. CDR3 bases: TGCGCCAGCAGTGACCGGGGGGCTGGCGGTCAGCCCCAGCATTTT.

The chain combines TRBV2 with TRBJ1-2, with a tentative D call TRBD1 (6 bases). V lost 11 bases, J lost 2 bases, and 15 bases lay in between. The CDR3 is 13 residues long. CDR1 is SNHLY and CDR2 is FYNNEI in the germline V gene. In DNA, the CDR3 is TGTGCCGGGAAAACAGGGCGGAACTATGGCTACACCTTC. Encoded protein: CAGKTGRNYGYTF.

The V gene is TRBV7-6, the J gene TRBJ2-3; weak D call: TRBD1 (6 bases). V lost 6 bases and J lost 0, with 13 bases in between. Germline V gene lookup returns CDR1 SGHVS and CDR2 FNYEAQ. The CDR3 is 15 amino acids. The CDR3 sequence: CASSVDRESTDTQYF. For the CDR3, the DNA is TGTGCCAGCAGTGTGGACAGAGAAAGCACAGATACGCAGTATTTT.

The rearrangement links TRBV6-5 to TRBJ2-1; D call uncertain. Germline CDR1 is MNHEY and CDR2 is SVGAGI. The V end was cut by 9 bases, the J end by 14 bases, with 17 bases between. The CDR3 runs 11 residues. The CDR3 bases are TGTGCCAGTACGAGAGCTACTCGGGAGTTCTTC. Residues: CASTRATREFF.

This chain connects TRBV6-1 to TRBJ2-5, with TRBD2 matching over 10 bases. From germline, CDR1 is MNHNS and CDR2 SASEGT. The CDR3 spans 15 residues. J gave up 5 bases and V 5 bases, and 8 bases lay outside the gene matches. CDR3 DNA sequence: TGTGCCAGCAGTCCGGGACTAGCGTTTTTCGAGACCCAGTACTTC. This gives the protein CASSPGLAFFETQYF.

V usage is TRBV9 and J usage is TRBJ2-4, with D possibly TRBD1 on 6 matching bases. V was clipped by 0 bases and J by 7 bases, with 14 bases between them. Per germline, CDR1 SGDLS and CDR2 YYNGEE. The length of the CDR3 is 15 residues. The CDR3 region has the DNA TGTGCCAGCAGCGTAGGGGGGCCGGAAAGTAACATTCAGTACTTC. Its protein product is CASSVGGPESNIQYF. Supplemented by reference TRBV9 and TRBJ2-4, the full variable domain reads DSGVTQTPKHLITATGQRVTLRCSPRSGDLSVYWYQQSLDQGLQFLIQYYNGEERAKGNILERFSAQQFPDLHSELNLSSLELGDSALYFCASSVGGPESNIQYFGAGTRLSVL.

V usage is TRBV28 and J usage is TRBJ1-1; no clear D gene. V gave up 6 bases and J gave up 4 bases, with 12 bases separating them. This CDR3 region has 13 residues. The germline gives CDR1 MDHEN, CDR2 SYDVKM. CDR3 nucleotides: TGTGCCAGCAGGGAAGCCCACCCCACTGAAGCTTTCTTT. As protein: CASREAHPTEAFF.

The rearrangement uses TRBV4-1 and TRBJ2-7, with 13 nucleotides matching TRBD2. Germline CDR1 and CDR2: MGHRA and YSYEKL. V trimming: 5 bases; J trimming: 2 bases; junction bases outside the gene matches: 3. CDR3 length equals 15 residues. The CDR3 loop is CASSTGLAGTYEQYF. The CDR3 bases are TGCGCCAGCAGCACGGGACTAGCGGGAACCTACGAGCAGTACTTC.

The chain uses TRBV7-9 and TRBJ2-1; TRBD1 aligns across 8 bases. This CDR3 has 18 amino acids. The germline V gene encodes CDR1 SEHNR and CDR2 FQNEAQ (reference sequence). The trim removed 0 bases at V and 7 bases at J, leaving 14 bases unmatched. The CDR3 region is CASSLAGQEAFAGNEQFF. In nucleotides, the CDR3 is TGTGCCAGCAGCTTAGCGGGACAGGAAGCTTTCGCGGGAAATGAGCAGTTCTTC. Complete variable domain (other parts from reference TRBV7-9 and TRBJ2-1): DTGVSQNPRHKITKRGQNVTFRCDPISEHNRLYWYRQTLGQGPEFLTYFQNEAQLEKSRLLSDRFSAERPKGSFSTLEIQRTEQGDSAMYLCASSLAGQEAFAGNEQFFGPGTRLTVL.

The J gene is TRBJ1-5, the V gene TRBV28; tentative D call: TRBD1 (5 bases). Germline V CDR1 and CDR2: MDHEN, SYDVKM. CDR3 length: 14 residues. Deletions cut 5 bases from V and 7 bases from J, with 15 bases between. CDR3 protein: CASSPRQRQQPQHF. CDR3 DNA sequence: TGTGCCAGCAGTCCCCGACAGAGACAACAGCCCCAGCATTTT.

This clone was observed a few times. The J gene is TRBJ1-2, the V gene TRBV6-1; D possibly corresponds to TRBD1 (5 bases). Per germline, CDR1 MNHNS and CDR2 SASEGT. Trimming shortened V by 0 bases and J by 7 bases, and 12 bases separated the two germline ends. This CDR3 has 14 residues. CDR3 sequence reads: CASSEAGEWSGYTF. CDR3 DNA sequence: TGTGCCAGCAGTGAAGCAGGGGAGTGGAGTGGCTACACCTTC.

This chain uses TRBV7-8 with TRBJ2-6, with TRBD1 identical over 9 bases. The CDR3 contains 17 residues. Trimming removed 4 bases from V and 0 bases from J; junction bases left unmatched: 4. Germline V gene data show CDR1 as SGHVS and CDR2 as FQNEAQ. The CDR3: CASSSRGQGSGANVLTF. The CDR3, as DNA: TGTGCCAGCAGCTCCCGGGGACAGGGCTCTGGGGCCAACGTCCTGACTTTC.

This clone was detected only a few times. The chain combines TRBV4-2 with TRBJ2-7, with a possible D match to TRBD2 (6 bases). V was clipped by 3 bases and J by 2 bases, with 14 bases between them. The CDR3 spans 15 residues. Germline CDR1 reads LGHNA; CDR2 reads YNFKEQ. CDR3 bases: TGTGCCAGCAGCCAGGGAAGCGGGCCTGCCTACGAGCAGTACTTC. Amino acids: CASSQGSGPAYEQYF.

The CDR3 here is CASSLASTEAFF. CDR3 in DNA: TGCGCCAGCAGCTTGGCGAGTACTGAAGCTTTCTTT. The chain combines TRBV5-1 with TRBJ1-1, with D uncertain. The germline V and J ends were trimmed by 0 bases and 5 bases, with 5 bases remaining between them. Germline V gives CDR1 SGHRS, CDR2 YFSETQ. This CDR3 region has 12 residues.

This clone was seen a handful of times. This sequence joins TRBV2 and TRBJ2-1; D is undetermined. CDR3 length equals 10 residues. Between the trimmed V and J ends, which lost 7 bases and 6 bases, there was a span of 4 bases. The germline V gene encodes CDR1 SNHLY and CDR2 FYNNEI. As DNA, the CDR3 is TGTGCCAGCACGAGCAATGAGCAGTTCTTC. This codes for CASTSNEQFF.

This chain links TRBV19 with TRBJ1-4; D gene unclear. V was cut by 4 bases and J by 7 bases, with 16 bases left in between. The germline V gene encodes CDR1 LNHDA and CDR2 SQIVND (reference sequence). The CDR3 runs 15 residues. The DNA for the CDR3 is TGTGCCAGTAGTAAAACGGGAGAAGAGGCTGAAAAACTGTTTTTT. It yields the protein CASSKTGEEAEKLFF.